This T cell receptor (beta chain) originates from a study of human T cells and chemical hapten exposure. The wider study: During the roughly 25-week study period, patients had diphenylcyclopropenone applied to the scalp every week. Study-wide results and caveats: Relative to controls, expanded TCRs formed significantly more large CDR3 similarity clusters.

Noted time point: pre-sensitization, week 0. Described treatment: therapeutic diphenylcyclopropenone sensitization with weekly scalp DPC. Blood was drawn before each patch test was applied. The donor pool consisted of alopecia patients aged 18 to 70 years, considered suitable for DPC. Via MiXCR, TCRdb re-called the RACE reads, giving one row per CDR3 protein. The repertoire holds approximately 320,000 distinct CDR3 sequences, with about 5% as singletons. This clonotype has at least ten counts. Its antigen is still unknown. The specimen was whole blood, collected in connection with sensitization to the hapten diphenylcyclopropenone (DPC). The clonotype comes from a woman aged 18 to 35 with alopecia areata. Some clones in this sample may be carry-over from other donors' samples.

CDR3 nucleotide sequence: TGTGCCAGCAGTTATTCCCCCGGGACTAGCGGGGGCCCAGATACGCAGTATTTT. Amino acid sequence: CASSYSPGTSGGPDTQYF. The genes are TRBV6-2 or TRBV6-3 and TRBJ2-3; 14 bases line up with TRBD2. The CDR3 length is 18 residues. Trimming cost V 3 bases and J 4 bases; bases outside gene matches: 9. Germline-derived CDR1 and CDR2 are MNHEY and SVGEGT.